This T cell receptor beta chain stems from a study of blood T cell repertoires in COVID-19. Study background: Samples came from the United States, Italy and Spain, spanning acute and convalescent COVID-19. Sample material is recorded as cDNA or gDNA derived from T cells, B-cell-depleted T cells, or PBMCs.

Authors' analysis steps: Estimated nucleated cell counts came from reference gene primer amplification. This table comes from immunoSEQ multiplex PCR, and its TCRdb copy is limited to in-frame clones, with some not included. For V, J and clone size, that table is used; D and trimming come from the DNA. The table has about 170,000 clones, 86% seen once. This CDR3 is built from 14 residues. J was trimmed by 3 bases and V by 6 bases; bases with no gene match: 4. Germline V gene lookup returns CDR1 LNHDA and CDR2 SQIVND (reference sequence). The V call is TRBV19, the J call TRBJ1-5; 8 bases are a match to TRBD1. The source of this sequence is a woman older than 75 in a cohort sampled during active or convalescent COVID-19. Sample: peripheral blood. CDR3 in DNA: TGTGCCAGTAGCCGGGACAGGTTCAATCAGCCCCAGCATTTT. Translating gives CASSRDRFNQPQHF.